This T cell receptor beta chain was identified during a study of T cell changes during pregnancy in multiple sclerosis. Clones were sequenced by immunoSEQ multiplex PCR, and TCRdb holds only the in-frame ones, with some missing. The repertoire consists of 60,000 to 85,000 clones, with over 85% occurring once and the leading ten covering 3.5% to 4.5%. The V and J ends lost 5 bases and 6 bases, in that order; junction bases with no gene match: 7. The germline gives CDR1 MDHEN, CDR2 SYDVKM. There are 16 residues in the CDR3. The sequence came from a female donor in good health, enrolled as a control in a pregnancy study. The sample was peripheral blood, taken after pregnancy. The J gene is TRBJ2-3, the V gene TRBV28, with 14 bases matching TRBD2. DNA of the CDR3: TGTGCCAGCAGTCTAGGACTAGCGGGAGGTGCCGATACGCAGTATTTT. Its translation is CASSLGLAGGADTQYF.